Detailed here is one T cell receptor beta chain. Its antigen is undetermined. This CDR3 has 12 residues. Germline trimming cut 6 bases from V and 7 bases from J; bases unmatched to any gene: 2. CDR1 is MNHEY and CDR2 is SMNVEV in the germline V gene (reference sequence). In TCRdb, the reads were re-called with MiXCR into one record per CDR3 protein. The repertoire holds about half a million distinct CDR3 sequences, under 55% seen once, with 43% in the top ten. This sample stems from a study of T cell repertoires in cytomegalovirus infection. As for the study in general: Newly reported HLA-C-restricted and thoroughly characterized HLA-B-restricted CMV epitopes were employed. Both CMV infection and a matching HLA type were indicated by public TCR beta signatures.

The J gene is TRBJ1-1, the V gene TRBV27; TRBD1 agrees at 10 bases. The sample in question was cultured PBMCs, obtained from culture after CMV antigen stimulation. The sequence was collected from a human donor in good health (CMV status not recorded). Some clones in this sample may be carry-over from other donors' samples. CDR3 nucleotides: TGTGCCAGCAGGACAGGGGGCGATGAAGCTTTCTTT. Translating gives CASRTGGDEAFF.